This T cell receptor (beta chain) originates from a study of chemoradiotherapy in HPV16-positive cancers. Study outcomes and limitations: Candidate HPV-specific clones and E7-related TCR motifs grew in tumor during treatment. Better recurrence-free survival went with HPV-responsive T-cell expansion in HPV16-positive patients.

As for this clone: Antigen: not known.

TCRdb's copy holds only in-frame clones and misses some; the assay was immunoSEQ multiplex PCR. The sample records 9,000 to 15,000 clones, roughly 73% being singletons. Repeated repertoire sampling spanned the course of chemoradiotherapy. The TCR comes from a human donor with HPV-associated anogenital cancer. The specimen was obtained from a patient who underwent chemoradiotherapy.

The CDR3 spells CASSGSYPGYQETQYF. The CDR3 region has the DNA TGTGCCAGCAGCGGAAGCTACCCGGGGTACCAAGAGACCCAGTACTTC. The chain is built from TRBV9 and TRBJ2-5; D is perhaps TRBD2 (5 bases). The CDR3 extends over 16 amino acids. V was cut by 3 bases and J by 0 bases, with 15 bases left in between. Per the germline V gene, CDR1 is SGDLS and CDR2 is YYNGEE.